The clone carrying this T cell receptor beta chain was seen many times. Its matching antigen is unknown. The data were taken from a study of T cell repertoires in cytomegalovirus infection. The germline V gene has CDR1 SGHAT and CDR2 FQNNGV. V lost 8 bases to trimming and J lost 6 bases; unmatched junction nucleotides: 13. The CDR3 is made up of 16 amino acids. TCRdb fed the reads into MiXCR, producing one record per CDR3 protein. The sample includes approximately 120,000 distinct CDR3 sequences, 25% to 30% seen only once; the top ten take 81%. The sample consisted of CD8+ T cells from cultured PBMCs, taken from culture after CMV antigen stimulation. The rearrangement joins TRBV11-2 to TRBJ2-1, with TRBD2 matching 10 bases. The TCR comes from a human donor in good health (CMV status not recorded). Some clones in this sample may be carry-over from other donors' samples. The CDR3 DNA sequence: TGTGCCAGCGATCCGGGACTAGCGATCTTGTTCAATGAGCAGTTCTTC. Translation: CASDPGLAILFNEQFF.